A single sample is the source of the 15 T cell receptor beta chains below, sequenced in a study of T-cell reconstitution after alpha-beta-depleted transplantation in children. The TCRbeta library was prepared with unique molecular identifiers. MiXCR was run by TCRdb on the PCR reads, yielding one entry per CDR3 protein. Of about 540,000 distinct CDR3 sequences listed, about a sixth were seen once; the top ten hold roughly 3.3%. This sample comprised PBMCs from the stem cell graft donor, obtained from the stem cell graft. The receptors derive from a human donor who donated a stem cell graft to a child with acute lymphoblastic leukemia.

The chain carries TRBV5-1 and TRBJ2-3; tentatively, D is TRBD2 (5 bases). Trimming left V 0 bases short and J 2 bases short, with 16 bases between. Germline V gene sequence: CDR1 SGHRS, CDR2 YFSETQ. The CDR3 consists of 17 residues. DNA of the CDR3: TGCGCCAGCAGCTTGGACCCTACGGGAACTACCACAGATACGCAGTATTTT. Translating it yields CASSLDPTGTTTDTQYF.

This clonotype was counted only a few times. CDR3 sequence reads: CASNPTGGEETQYF. In DNA form, the CDR3 reads TGCGCCAGCAATCCGACAGGGGGCGAAGAGACCCAGTACTTC. V is TRBV5-1 and J is TRBJ2-5; TRBD1 aligns across 10 bases. The CDR3 runs 14 residues. V gave up 6 bases and J gave up 3 bases; unmatched junction bases: 5. From germline, CDR1 is SGHRS and CDR2 YFSETQ.

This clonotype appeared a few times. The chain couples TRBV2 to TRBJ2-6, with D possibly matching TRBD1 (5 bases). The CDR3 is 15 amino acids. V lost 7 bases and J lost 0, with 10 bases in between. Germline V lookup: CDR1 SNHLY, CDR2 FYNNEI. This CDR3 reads CASNRGGSGANVLTF. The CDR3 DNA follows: TGTGCCAGCAATAGGGGTGGCTCTGGGGCCAACGTCCTGACTTTC.

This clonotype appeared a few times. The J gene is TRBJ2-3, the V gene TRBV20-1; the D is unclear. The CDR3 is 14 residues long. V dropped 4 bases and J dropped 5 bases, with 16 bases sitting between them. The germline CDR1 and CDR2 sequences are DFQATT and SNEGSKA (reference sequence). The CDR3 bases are TGCAGTGCTAATTATAGGCAGGCAGGAGATACGCAGTATTTT. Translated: CSANYRQAGDTQYF.

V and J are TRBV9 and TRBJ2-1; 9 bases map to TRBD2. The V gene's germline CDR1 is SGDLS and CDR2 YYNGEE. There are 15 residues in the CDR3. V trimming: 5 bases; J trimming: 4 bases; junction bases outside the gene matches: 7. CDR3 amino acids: CASSAPAGGYNEQFF. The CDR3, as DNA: TGTGCCAGCAGTGCTCCAGCGGGGGGTTACAATGAGCAGTTCTTC. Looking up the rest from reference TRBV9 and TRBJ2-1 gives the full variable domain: DSGVTQTPKHLITATGQRVTLRCSPRSGDLSVYWYQQSLDQGLQFLIQYYNGEERAKGNILERFSAQQFPDLHSELNLSSLELGDSALYFCASSAPAGGYNEQFFGPGTRLTVL.

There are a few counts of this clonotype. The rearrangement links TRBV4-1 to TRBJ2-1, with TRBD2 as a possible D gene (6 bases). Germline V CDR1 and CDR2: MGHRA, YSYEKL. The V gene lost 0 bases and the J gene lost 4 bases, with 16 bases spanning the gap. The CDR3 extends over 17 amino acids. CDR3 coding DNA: TGCGCCAGCAGCCAAGAGGAGGACTACGAACGGTACAATGAGCAGTTCTTC. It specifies CASSQEEDYERYNEQFF.

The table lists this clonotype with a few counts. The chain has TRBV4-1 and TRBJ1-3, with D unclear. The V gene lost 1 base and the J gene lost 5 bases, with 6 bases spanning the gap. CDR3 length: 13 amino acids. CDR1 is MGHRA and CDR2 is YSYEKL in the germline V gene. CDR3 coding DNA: TGCGCCAGCAGCCAAGTCAATCGAAACACCATATATTTT. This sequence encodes CASSQVNRNTIYF.

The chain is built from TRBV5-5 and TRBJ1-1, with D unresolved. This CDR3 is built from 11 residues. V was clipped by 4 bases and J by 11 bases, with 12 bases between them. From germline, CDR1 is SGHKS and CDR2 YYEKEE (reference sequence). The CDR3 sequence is CASSPSTMAFF. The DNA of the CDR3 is TGTGCCAGCAGCCCGTCCACAATGGCTTTCTTT.

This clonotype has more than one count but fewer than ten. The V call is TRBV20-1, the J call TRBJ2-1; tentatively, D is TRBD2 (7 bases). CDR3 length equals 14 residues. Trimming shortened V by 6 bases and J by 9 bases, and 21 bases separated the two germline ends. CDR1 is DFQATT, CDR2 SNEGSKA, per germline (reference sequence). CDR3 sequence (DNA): TGCAGTGCCTGGCGGGGGCGGGCTGGGAGTGAGCAGTTCTTC. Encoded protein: CSAWRGRAGSEQFF.

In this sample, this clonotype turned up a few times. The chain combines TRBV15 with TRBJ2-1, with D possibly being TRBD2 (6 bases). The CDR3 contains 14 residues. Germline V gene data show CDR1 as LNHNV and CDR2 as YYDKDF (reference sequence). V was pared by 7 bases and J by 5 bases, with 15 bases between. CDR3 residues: CATKWRAGDNEQFF. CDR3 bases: TGTGCCACCAAGTGGAGGGCCGGTGACAATGAGCAGTTCTTC.

In nucleotides, the CDR3 is TGTGCCAGCAGCCCGGGGGGTATAGTCGACAATGAGCAGTTCTTC. It yields the protein CASSPGGIVDNEQFF. The V and J genes are TRBV7-6 and TRBJ2-1, with 7 positions matching TRBD2. Germline-derived CDR1 and CDR2 are SGHVS and FNYEAQ. This CDR3 contains 15 residues. V dropped 5 bases and J dropped 5; count of bases not matched to a gene: 9.

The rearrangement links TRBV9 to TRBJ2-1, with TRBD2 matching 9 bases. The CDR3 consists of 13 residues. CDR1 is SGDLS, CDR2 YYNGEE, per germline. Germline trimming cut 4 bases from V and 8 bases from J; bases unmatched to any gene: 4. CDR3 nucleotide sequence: TGTGCCAGCAGCTCCGGGACTAGCTATGAGCAGTTCTTC. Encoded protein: CASSSGTSYEQFF.

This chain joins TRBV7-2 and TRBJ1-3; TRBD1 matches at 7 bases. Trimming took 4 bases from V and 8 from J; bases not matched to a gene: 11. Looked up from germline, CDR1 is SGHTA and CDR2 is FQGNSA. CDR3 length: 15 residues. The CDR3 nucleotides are TGTGCCAGCAGCTCACAGGGGACCCGACAGGACACCATATATTTT. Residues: CASSSQGTRQDTIYF.

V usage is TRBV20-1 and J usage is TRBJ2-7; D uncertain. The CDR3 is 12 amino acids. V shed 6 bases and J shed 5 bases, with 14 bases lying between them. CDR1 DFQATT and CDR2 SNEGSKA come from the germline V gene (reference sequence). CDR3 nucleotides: TGCAGTGCCAACGGTGGGCCCCACGAGCAGTACTTC. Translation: CSANGGPHEQYF.

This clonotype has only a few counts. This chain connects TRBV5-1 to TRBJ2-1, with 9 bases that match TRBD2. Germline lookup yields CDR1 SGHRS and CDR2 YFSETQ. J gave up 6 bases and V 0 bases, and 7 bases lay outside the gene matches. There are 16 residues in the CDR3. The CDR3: CASSLVAGLALNEQFF. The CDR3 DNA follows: TGCGCCAGCAGCTTGGTTGCGGGACTAGCACTCAATGAGCAGTTCTTC.